This T cell receptor (beta chain) was identified in a study of shared clonotypes between healthy human individuals. As defined, naive CD8 cells were CD45RO-negative and positively selected for CCR7, with terminally differentiated effector memory CD45RA+ cells excluded. Germline values: CDR1 MDHEN, CDR2 SYDVKM. Between the trimmed V and J ends, which lost 5 bases and 7 bases, there was a span of 14 bases. The CDR3 totals 13 residues. Sequencing used immunoSEQ multiplex PCR; TCRdb keeps in-frame clones, though not all of them. Among about 2,200,000 clones listed, roughly 91% were seen once. Sequences were obtained from naive CD8+ T cells from PBMCs. The chain is built from TRBV28 and TRBJ1-1; maybe TRBD1 (6 bases). This TCR was recovered from a young man in good health. Some clones in this sample may be carry-over from other donors' samples. In DNA form, the CDR3 reads TGTGCCAGCAGTCCCCCGCGGGGACATGAAGCTTTCTTT. Residues: CASSPPRGHEAFF.